This T cell receptor (beta chain) derives from a study of graft-versus-host responses after intestinal transplantation. Study-wide background: Transplants were multivisceral, liver-intestinal, or isolated intestinal. Notes on the study in general: Researchers found peak circulating GvH clone levels linked to early post-transplant HvG declines. Analysis identified GvH clones in recipient marrow, with some appearing first in ileum or blood.

As concerns this clone: The antigen is undetermined.

Clones were read by immunoSEQ multiplex PCR, and TCRdb kept only the in-frame ones, dropping some. In the table there are 9,500 to 14,000 clones, about three quarters of which are singletons. V was clipped by 5 bases and J by 0 bases; unmatched bases: 9. Germline V gene lookup returns CDR1 LNHDA and CDR2 SQIVND (reference sequence). The CDR3 consists of 17 residues. The sequences come from PBMCs, collected around 500 days after intestinal transplant. V and J are TRBV19 and TRBJ1-3; 8 positions agree with TRBD1. The receptor comes from a human patient who received an intestinal transplant, so some T cells may come from the graft donor. The CDR3 coding sequence is TGTGCCAGTAGTGCCGGGACAGGCGGCTTCTCTGGAAACACCATATATTTT. It translates to CASSAGTGGFSGNTIYF. The variable domain in full, with the rest retrieved from reference TRBV19 and TRBJ1-3, is DGGITQSPKYLFRKEGQNVTLSCEQNLNHDAMYWYRQDPGQGLRLIYYSQIVNDFQKGDIAEGYSVSREKKESFPLTVTSAQKNPTAFYLCASSAGTGGFSGNTIYFGEGSWLTVV.